This TCR beta chain came from a study of T cells in Graves' hyperthyroidism and ophthalmopathy. Overall study findings and caveats: Most thyroid clonotypes with frequency above 0.001 were detected in blood. Progression to ophthalmopathy was predicted a median of approximately 6.4 months early.

The CDR3 sequence is 16 residues long. Germline V lookup: CDR1 MNHEY, CDR2 SVGEGT. The V gene end was trimmed by 6 bases and the J gene end by 1 base; junction bases not matched to a gene: 7. Amplified TCR beta CDR3 regions derived from RNA transcripts. Carried out on the TCR CDR3, a first-round RT-PCR used the HTBI primer set. TCRdb recomputed calls from the multiplex PCR reads with MiXCR, one row per CDR3 protein. The sample carries about 360,000 distinct CDR3 sequences, just under 25% recorded once. This clonotype was seen repeatedly, ten times or more. Its antigen remains unknown. Fresh 10 ml peripheral blood yielded PBMCs.

This rearrangement joins TRBV6-2 or TRBV6-3 to TRBJ2-2; 8 bases match TRBD1. Sequencing input: blood. This receptor was obtained from a man in his fifties or sixties with Graves' hyperthyroidism. CDR3 sequence (DNA): TGTGCCAGCAGACAACCGGGACAGGTGAACACCGGGGAGCTGTTTTTT. Its translation: CASRQPGQVNTGELFF.